These 9 T cell receptor beta chains were sequenced from one sample in a study of T-cell reconstitution after alpha-beta-depleted transplantation in children (dated by TCRdb to the mid-2010s). The receptor library was made with PCR. Reads for this sample came from an Illumina HiSeq 2500. TCR libraries were prepared with molecular barcoding, using unique molecular identifiers to normalize TCRbeta repertoire quantification. TCRdb itself trimmed the public reads at Q25 with fastp, ran MiXCR and retained productive beta chains. All rows with the same CDR3 protein become a single entry with the most common DNA and genes. For this sample there are 250,000 to 350,000 distinct CDR3 sequences; 9.9% appear just once. The top ten hold 9.5% to 13% of the sample. Sequenced here: PBMCs from the stem cell graft donor, sampled from the stem cell graft. All receptors come from a human donor who donated a stem cell graft to a child with SCID.

This clonotype has at least ten counts. The chain links TRBV20-1 to TRBJ2-7; D possibly corresponds to TRBD1 (5 bases). Germline CDR1 DFQATT, CDR2 SNEGSKA (reference sequence). The CDR3 runs to 14 residues. The V and J ends lost 6 bases and 2 bases respectively, with 17 bases between them. The CDR3 loop reads CSASPRQTPYEQYF. CDR3 DNA sequence: TGCAGTGCAAGCCCCAGACAGACTCCCTACGAGCAGTACTTC.

This clonotype was recorded at least ten times. The rearrangement joins TRBV3-1 to TRBJ2-4; D assignment may be TRBD1 or TRBD2 (5 bases each). The V and J ends lost 1 base and 5 bases respectively, with 6 bases between them. CDR1 LGHDT and CDR2 YNNKEL come from the germline V gene (reference sequence). The CDR3 length is 13 residues. CDR3 bases: TGTGCCAGCAGCCAAGTGGGGGAAAACATTCAGTACTTC. Protein sequence: CASSQVGENIQYF.

This clonotype was seen a handful of times. This chain joins TRBV7-3 and TRBJ2-3; D may be TRBD2 (6 bases). Per germline, CDR1 SGHTA and CDR2 FQGTGA. V gave up 5 bases and J gave up 11 bases, with 17 bases separating them. The CDR3 runs to 13 residues. DNA of the CDR3: TGTGCCAGCAGCGTCCCGCCCGGGAGAGAGCAGTATTTT. This codes for CASSVPPGREQYF.

This chain links TRBV7-9 with TRBJ2-7; 7 bases line up with TRBD2. Germline CDR1 and CDR2: SEHNR and FQNEAQ (reference sequence). V lost 3 bases and J lost 6; bases outside the gene matches: 2. This CDR3 contains 12 residues. The CDR3: CASSFGGSEQYF. The CDR3 coding sequence is TGTGCCAGCAGCTTCGGCGGGAGCGAGCAGTACTTC.

CDR3 sequence reads: CASSVQERLDYGYTF. The CDR3 DNA reads TGTGCCAGCAGCGTCCAGGAACGGTTAGACTATGGCTACACCTTC. The rearrangement uses TRBV9 and TRBJ1-2; no firm D call. The CDR3 consists of 15 residues. Trimming pared 2 bases from V and 3 bases from J, leaving 14 bases between. CDR1 and CDR2 from the germline V gene are SGDLS and YYNGEE.

This clonotype was counted only a few times. The chain uses TRBV20-1 and TRBJ2-6; maybe TRBD1 (6 bases). The V gene lost 4 bases and the J gene lost 13 bases, with 20 bases spanning the gap. The CDR3 length is 14 residues. The V gene's germline CDR1 is DFQATT and CDR2 SNEGSKA (reference sequence). The CDR3 nucleotides are TGCAGTGCTAACGACTTCAGGGGTGCGAAGGTCCTGACTTTC. Translated, it gives CSANDFRGAKVLTF.

There are many counts of this clonotype. The chain links TRBV6-1 to TRBJ1-2; 7 bases fit TRBD1. CDR3 length equals 13 residues. The V segment lost 6 bases and the J segment 5 bases; nucleotides outside the gene matches: 6. The V gene's germline CDR1 is MNHNS and CDR2 SASEGT. Here the CDR3 reads CASRTGQPYGYTF. CDR3 sequence (DNA): TGTGCCAGCAGAACGGGACAGCCATATGGCTACACCTTC.

This clonotype was seen repeatedly, ten times or more. The V call is TRBV11-2, the J call TRBJ2-3, with TRBD2 identical over 9 bases. The junction had 10 bases not matched to a gene; V was cut back by 4 bases and J by 5 bases. The CDR3 is 16 amino acids. CDR1 and CDR2 (germline): SGHAT, FQNNGV. The chain's CDR3 is CASSWRRAGGGDTQYF. DNA for the CDR3: TGTGCCAGCAGCTGGCGAAGAGCGGGGGGAGGAGATACGCAGTATTTT.

This clonotype was recorded a few times. The chain joins TRBV6-1 to TRBJ1-6; D is possibly TRBD1 (5 bases). Germline V gene data show CDR1 as MNHNS and CDR2 as SASEGT. The CDR3 has 14 residues. V was shortened by 7 bases and J by 7 bases, with 14 bases between the two germline ends. For the CDR3, the DNA is TGTGCCAGCACGACAGTCAACCCCAATTCACCCCTCCACTTT. Its translation is CASTTVNPNSPLHF.